This T cell receptor (beta chain) stems from a study of response to subunit inactivated influenza vaccine. This clonotype was seen a few times. TCRdb reprocessed the RT-PCR reads with MiXCR, giving one entry per CDR3 protein. The sample lists about 700,000 distinct CDR3 sequences; less than 20% were seen once. This clonotype originated in a man between 45 and 60 years old who received an inactivated influenza vaccine. The sample was PBMCs from blood, taken roughly 13 days after vaccination.

The CDR3 spells CATSPATGSGGYTF. In DNA form, the CDR3 reads TGTGCAACCTCACCGGCGACAGGGTCAGGAGGCTACACCTTC. V is TRBV11-2 and J is TRBJ1-2; TRBD1 matches at 7 bases. The CDR3 spans 14 residues. Germline CDR1 and CDR2: SGHAT and FQNNGV. Using reference TRBV11-2 and TRBJ1-2 for the parts outside the CDR3, the full variable domain is EAGVAQSPRYKIIEKRQSVAFWCNPISGHATLYWYQQILGQGPKLLIQFQNNGVVDDSQLPKDRFSAERLKGVDSTLKIQPAKLEDSAVYLCATSPATGSGGYTFGSGTRLTVV.